This paragraph covers one T cell receptor beta chain sequence. Reverse transcription of roughly 0.5 to 1 ug RNA was performed with random hexamers. TCR beta CDR3 was amplified by immunoSEQ covering 54 Vbeta and 13 Jbeta. TCRdb redid the calling of the immunoSEQ multiplex PCR reads with MiXCR, one entry per CDR3 protein. This table has a few hundred thousand distinct CDR3 sequences, about 91% appearing once. In germline, CDR1 is DFQATT, CDR2 SNEGSKA (reference sequence). V gave up 5 bases and J gave up 2 bases; unmatched junction bases: 11. There are 16 residues in the CDR3. TCR beta sequences were obtained from blood CD8+ and CD4+ T cells. This sample stems from a study of CD8 T cells in Susac syndrome.

The chain is built from TRBV20-1 and TRBJ2-1; 8 positions agree with TRBD1. The source of this sequence is a human donor with multiple sclerosis. The specimen sequenced was CD8+ T cells from PBMCs. As DNA, the CDR3 is TGCAGTGCTCGACCCCAGGGGGCTTTGGCCTACAATGAGCAGTTCTTC. Translated, it gives CSARPQGALAYNEQFF.